These 2 T cell receptor beta chains came from one sample sequenced in a study of blood T cell repertoires in COVID-19. The data were produced by immunoSEQ multiplex PCR, yet TCRdb's version contains in-frame clones alone and is incomplete. Of 160,000 or so clones in the sample, 75% to 85% were seen once. Sequenced: peripheral blood. Receptor source: a man aged 55 to 69 with acute or convalescent COVID-19.

CDR3 region: CASSRSGTVSRETQYF. In DNA form, the CDR3 reads TGCGCCAGCAGCCGCTCCGGGACAGTTTCCCGAGAGACCCAGTACTTC. V is TRBV4-1 and J is TRBJ2-5, with 7 bases fitting TRBD1. CDR1 and CDR2 from the germline V gene are MGHRA and YSYEKL. The CDR3 length is 16 residues. The V and J ends lost 4 bases and 4 bases, in that order; junction bases with no gene match: 12.

The CDR3 spells CASRRALAGDYEQYF. The CDR3 region has the DNA TGTGCCAGCAGAAGGGCCCTAGCGGGAGACTACGAGCAGTACTTC. J is TRBJ2-7 and V is TRBV3-1 (or the pseudogene TRBV3-2); 10 nucleotides match TRBD2. V trimming: 6 bases; J trimming: 3 bases; junction bases outside the gene matches: 8. The CDR3 loop spans 15 amino acids. The germline gives CDR1 LGHDT, CDR2 YNNKEL (reference sequence).